The 14 T cell receptor beta chains listed next were all sequenced from one sample in a study of blood T cell repertoires in COVID-19. Produced via immunoSEQ multiplex PCR; TCRdb's table is partial and in-frame only. The sample yields 310,000 or so clones, 70% to 90% seen once. Sequencing was done on a sample of peripheral blood. The receptors come from a woman between 45 and 65 years old with active or convalescent COVID-19.

The J gene is TRBJ2-7, the V gene TRBV6-5; a possible D gene is TRBD1 (5 bases). The CDR3 extends over 13 amino acids. The ends were cut back, 6 bases at V and 3 bases at J, with 12 bases in the middle. CDR1 MNHEY and CDR2 SVGAGI come from the germline V gene. The CDR3 reads CASRIGHDYEQYF. CDR3 sequence (DNA): TGTGCCAGCAGAATCGGACACGACTACGAGCAGTACTTC.

This clone occurred once. CDR3 sequence: CASSPQEVGVNQPQHF. The CDR3 coding sequence is TGTGCCAGCAGTCCCCAGGAGGTTGGGGTTAATCAGCCCCAGCATTTT. The J gene is TRBJ1-5, the V gene TRBV2; D call uncertain. This CDR3 has 16 amino acids. Germline values: CDR1 SNHLY, CDR2 FYNNEI. The V gene lost 5 bases and the J gene lost 4 bases, with 18 bases spanning the gap.

This chain uses TRBV5-1 with TRBJ1-6; D possibly corresponds to TRBD1 (6 bases). CDR3 length: 16 amino acids. V lost 0 bases and J 0 bases, leaving 7 bases between the germline ends. Germline CDR1 reads SGHRS; CDR2 reads YFSETQ. CDR3 DNA: TGCGCCAGCAGCTTGGCGGACAGCTCCTATAATTCACCCCTCCACTTT. It codes for CASSLADSSYNSPLHF.

This chain links TRBV12-5 with TRBJ2-5; TRBD2 matches 9 bases. This CDR3 region has 14 residues. From germline, CDR1 is LGHNT and CDR2 FRNRAP. The V segment lost 6 bases and the J segment 5 bases; nucleotides outside the gene matches: 7. For the CDR3, the DNA is TGTGCTAGTGGCCCTGGACTAGCGTCGGAGACCCAGTACTTC. Protein product: CASGPGLASETQYF.

This clone was observed once. The chain joins TRBV4-2 to TRBJ1-6, with TRBD1 identical over 8 bases. The V and J ends lost 4 bases and 6 bases, in that order; junction bases with no gene match: 8. The germline gives CDR1 LGHNA, CDR2 YNFKEQ. CDR3 length: 16 residues. The CDR3 bases are TGTGCCAGCAGCCTTGGTGGACAGGGCGCTAATTCACCCCTCCACTTT. This codes for CASSLGGQGANSPLHF.

This clone has only one observation. The rearrangement uses TRBV3-1 (or the pseudogene TRBV3-2) and TRBJ1-1; D possibly corresponds to TRBD1 (6 bases). From germline, CDR1 is LGHDT and CDR2 YNNKEL (reference sequence). The V gene lost 3 bases and the J gene lost 0 bases, with 11 bases spanning the gap. The CDR3 is 15 residues long. CDR3 coding DNA: TGTGCCAGCAGCCAGGCCCAGGGGCTGAACACTGAAGCTTTCTTT. Translating it yields CASSQAQGLNTEAFF.

A single count supports this clone. This chain links TRBV27 with TRBJ2-7; D might be TRBD1 (5 bases). The CDR3 length is 13 residues. Germline lookup yields CDR1 MNHEY and CDR2 SMNVEV (reference sequence). Trimming pared 2 bases from V and 5 bases from J, leaving 10 bases between. In DNA form, the CDR3 reads TGTGCCAGCAGTTTACAGGGTTTCAACGAGCAGTACTTC. It is translated as CASSLQGFNEQYF.

This clone was picked up one time. V and J are TRBV4-2 and TRBJ1-1, with D tentatively TRBD1 (6 bases). Germline CDR1 and CDR2: LGHNA and YNFKEQ. Trimming took off 4 bases at V and 4 bases at J, with 16 bases between the two ends. The CDR3 has 15 amino acids. CDR3 nucleotides: TGTGCCAGCAGCCCGGCGGGAGGGGGGGGCACTGAAGCTTTCTTT. Residues: CASSPAGGGGTEAFF.

The rearrangement joins TRBV15 to TRBJ1-1; no firm D call. V lost 2 bases to trimming and J lost 5 bases, with 15 bases between them. CDR1 is LNHNV and CDR2 is YYDKDF in the germline V gene (reference sequence). This CDR3 region has 15 residues. The CDR3 nucleotides read TGTGCCACCAGCAGATCCGTTGGTATCGGGACTGAAGCTTTCTTT. This gives the protein CATSRSVGIGTEAFF.

The rearrangement uses TRBV11-2 and TRBJ1-1; tentatively, D is TRBD1 (5 bases). Germline-derived CDR1 and CDR2 are SGHAT and FQNNGV. The CDR3 extends over 14 amino acids. Trimming removed 1 base from V and 1 base from J, with 7 bases in between. Here the CDR3 reads CASSLGTGNTEAFF. For the CDR3, the DNA is TGTGCCAGCAGCTTAGGAACAGGGAACACTGAAGCTTTCTTT.

This clone was seen once. The chain carries TRBV5-1 and TRBJ2-1; either TRBD1 or TRBD2 may fit D (5 bases each). Per germline, CDR1 SGHRS and CDR2 YFSETQ. The CDR3 sequence is 17 residues long. Trimming cost V 4 bases and J 0 bases, with 17 bases left between them. The CDR3 protein is CASSLGRETSSYNEQFF. DNA for the CDR3: TGCGCCAGCAGCCTGGGACGGGAAACGAGCTCCTACAATGAGCAGTTCTTC.

J is TRBJ1-3 and V is TRBV25-1; TRBD1 might be the D (5 bases). The V and J ends lost 5 bases and 2 bases respectively, with 13 bases between them. Germline V gene lookup returns CDR1 MGHDK and CDR2 SYGVNS. This CDR3 region has 15 residues. CDR3 amino acids: CASSQGQGAGNTIYF. CDR3 in DNA: TGTGCCAGCAGTCAAGGGCAGGGCGCTGGAAACACCATATATTTT.

The chain has TRBV19 and TRBJ1-5, with a possible D match to TRBD1 (6 bases). The CDR3 is 17 amino acids. CDR1 is LNHDA, CDR2 SQIVND, per germline (reference sequence). The germline V and J ends were trimmed by 1 base and 3 bases, with 16 bases remaining between them. The CDR3 here is CASSIGFLDRVNQPQHF. The CDR3 DNA reads TGTGCCAGTAGTATAGGCTTCCTGGACAGAGTCAATCAGCCCCAGCATTTT.

The V call is TRBV18, the J call TRBJ1-2, with 10 bases that match TRBD1. V was pared by 6 bases and J by 7 bases, with 5 bases of the junction left unmatched. The CDR3 runs to 13 residues. The V gene's germline CDR1 is KGHSH and CDR2 LQKENI. The CDR3 DNA sequence: TGTGCCAGCTCCCCCGGGACAGGGGTTGGCTACACCTTC. It encodes CASSPGTGVGYTF.